This T cell receptor (beta chain) was found in a study of blood T cells in healthy people across ages (dated by TCRdb to the mid-2010s). Background for the entire study: In model experiments, template switching captured about one uniquely barcoded TCR beta cDNA molecule for every two T cells. Four age groups were formed from the donors: young (average approximately 15 years), middle-aged (approximately 40), aged (about 62) and long-lived (around 80). The study measured age-related changes in TCR beta repertoire diversity using deep sequencing normalized with unique cDNA molecular identifiers. Using the same blood draw, the study looked at two additional independent replicas of 1 million unique cDNA reads for two donors, one aged 18 to 30 and the other aged 80 or older. The research as a whole found: The long-lived group showed more naive CD4+ T cells, fewer expanded clones and increased TCR diversity than the aged group, suggesting age selection. A strong correlation was found between observed TCR beta diversity and the percentage of naive T cells measured by flow cytometry. Donor CMV infection status was unknown, potentially confounding age-related changes in expanded clonotypes. Estimates of total diversity from one million sequenced T cells were regarded as lower bounds and underestimates. Since profiling was done on bulk unsorted PBMCs, naive and antigen-experienced compartments could not be conclusively compared. As age increased, observed TCR beta diversity per million T cells dropped in a roughly linear way, and a significant reduction was already evident by age 40.

For this clonotype: The clone's antigen remains unknown. Per-base quality was not reported, and no clone a single base away is much larger than it.

The library was built by means of 5' RACE. The listed sequencing device is Illumina HiSeq 2500. A second 7 to 11 cycle PCR used a sample-barcoded 5' primer and a J-beta primer mix. Each TCR beta cDNA molecule received a unique molecular identifier from a template-switch 5' adaptor carrying 12 random nucleotides. Each sample yielded at least 2.5 million CDR3-containing paired-end reads. All of the RNA was converted into first-strand cDNA using the Mint cDNA synthesis kit, with a TRBC-specific oligonucleotide serving as the primer. Following uracil-DNA glycosylase treatment, all cDNA underwent a first 18-cycle PCR with the universal primers M1SS and BC2_uni_R. On the study's bioinformatics: Each sample was normalized by randomly selecting 1 million high-quality reads, each carrying a distinct molecular identifier. Reads with shared molecular identifiers were discarded instead of being binned into consensus sequences. MiTCR, set to a Q25 quality threshold and the strictest error-elimination algorithm, was used for CDR3 identification, clonotype clustering and error correction. Lower-bound total TCR beta diversity was estimated with a nonparametric unseen species model using Euler transformation. TCRdb passed the public sequencing reads through fastp at Q25 and MiXCR, retaining productive beta sequences. Records with the same CDR3 protein are collapsed into one entry carrying the most frequent genes and DNA. It is TCRdb's table, rather than the study itself, that gives the V and J calls and clone size. This sample is represented by around 700,000 distinct CDR3 sequences; roughly 25% of them were singletons. Of the sample, under 10% falls within the top ten clones.

The donors were under 40 Caucasian individuals from Russia, aged roughly 6 to 100 years, who were systemically healthy. Around 9.8 milliliters of peripheral blood were collected from each donor into EDTA-treated Vacutainer tubes. Ficoll-Paque density-gradient centrifugation was used to isolate PBMCs, with at least 6 million obtained per sample. Total RNA was extracted from PBMCs with Trizol reagent, with at least 6 micrograms obtained per sample. Naive CD45RAhigh/CD27high T cell percentages were measured by flow cytometry on a PBMC aliquot from every donor. This sample also appeared in a second study, on T cells of mothers and their children. The second publication reports: The donors were nine systemically healthy Caucasian individuals, made up of three mothers and their six children. cDNA synthesis used all of the extracted RNA, with 1.5 ug of RNA in each 15 ul reaction. In the second PCR, sample barcodes and 2-4 random nucleotides were introduced via the M1S primer. Over 8 million TCR beta CDR3 reads came from each mother, compared with around 3 million reads from each child. In both related and unrelated pairs, thymic selection shapes the output of TCR recombination in a similar way, with inherited differences having only a minor effect. Normalized repertoire overlap was always slightly but never significantly higher in related than unrelated mother-child pairs. No persistent microchimeric T cell clones were found, with a detection sensitivity of 75 to 100 clones per million clonotypes. To look for features that set related mother-child pairs apart from unrelated individuals, the researchers ran deep NGS to compare the TCR beta repertoires of mothers and children. On average, the children were approximately 11 +/- 4 years old, while the mothers were approximately 40 +/- 4 years old. After adapter ligation with NEBNext reagents, the libraries were sequenced on Illumina HiSeq 2000 with 100+100 nt paired-end reads. To prevent cross-contamination, the mother and child libraries were prepared a month apart and were sequenced in separate runs. Between roughly 450,000 and 2,000,000 distinct TCR beta clonotypes were identified per donor. Naive TCR beta clonotypes were estimated from low-frequency clonotypes matched to each donor's FACS-determined naive share, without sorting.

The specimen was blood. The sequence was collected from a boy aged 5 to 17 in good health.

The nucleotides read TGCGCCAGCAGCTACTACTCGCACCGGGAGACCCAGTACTTC. The resulting protein is CASSYYSHRETQYF. The chain joins TRBV5-1 to TRBJ2-5, with the D segment identity uncertain. V was cut back by 3 bases and J by 5 bases, leaving a gap of 14 bases between them. From its cysteine to its phenylalanine, the CDR3 spans 14 amino acids. CDR3 DNA only is kept here, 42 bases in frame from base 1. Via the germline V gene, CDR1 is SGHRS and CDR2 YFSETQ.